The clone carrying this T cell receptor (beta chain) has just a few counts. The data were obtained in a study of technical replicates of blood from a few donors. Measured with immunoSEQ multiplex PCR; TCRdb has only the in-frame clones, and not every one. The table has roughly 100,000 clones, under 97% seen once; the top ten hold about 0.21%. This CDR3 contains 15 residues. Germline CDR1 and CDR2: MNHEY and SVGAGI. V trimming: 7 bases; J trimming: 0 bases; junction bases outside the gene matches: 6. This receptor was identified in a human donor in good health. This rearrangement joins TRBV6-5 to TRBJ2-7; TRBD2 matches at 10 bases. What was sequenced was T cells isolated from PBMCs. The CDR3 DNA sequence: TGTGCCAGCACCCTACTAGCGGGAAGCTCCTACGAGCAGTACTTC. Translating it yields CASTLLAGSSYEQYF.